This is a list of T cell receptor beta chains from one sample in a study of T cell responses to AZD1222 COVID-19 vaccine. The table came from immunoSEQ multiplex PCR; TCRdb's copy has only in-frame clones and leaves some out. The sample contains fewer than 95,000 clones, 80% to 95% of which appear only once. The sample here was peripheral blood, taken 28 days after the second AZD1222 dose. These receptors all stem from an adult who received the AZD1222 COVID-19 vaccine. Each CDR3 is given with its conserved first and last residue. Fields, in order: CDR3 DNA, CDR3 protein, V gene, J gene, D gene. The D gene is left open where the match is weak.

DNA: TGTGCCAGTAGTATAGTTGGGCTAGCGACTACCGAGCAGTACTTC
CDR3: CASSIVGLATTEQYF
V: TRBV19
J: TRBJ2-7
D: .

DNA: TGTGCCAGCAGTTTACGGAACCGGGGTAGCAATCAGCCCCAGCATTTT
CDR3: CASSLRNRGSNQPQHF
V: TRBV28
J: TRBJ1-5
D: .

DNA: TGTGCCAGCAGTGAAGTTATTGACAATGAGCAGTTCTTC
CDR3: CASSEVIDNEQFF
V: TRBV2
J: TRBJ2-1
D: .

DNA: TGTGCCACCTCAGGGGGCAGGACAGATACGCAGTATTTT
CDR3: CATSGGRTDTQYF
V: TRBV19
J: TRBJ2-3
D: TRBD1

DNA: TGTGCCTGGACCCCAGGGACTTATGGCTACACCTTC
CDR3: CAWTPGTYGYTF
V: TRBV30
J: TRBJ1-2
D: .

DNA: TGTGCCAGCAGCGACTTGGGCTTCGAGCAGTACTTC
CDR3: CASSDLGFEQYF
V: TRBV11-1
J: TRBJ2-7
D: .

DNA: TGTGCCAGCAGCTCGGGACGGCTTTACGAGCAGTACTTC
CDR3: CASSSGRLYEQYF
V: TRBV5-4
J: TRBJ2-7
D: .

DNA: TGTGCCAGCACCTATAGCGGAGATACGCAGTATTTT
CDR3: CASTYSGDTQYF
V: TRBV7-9
J: TRBJ2-3
D: .

DNA: TGCAGTGCTAGTGGGAACAATGGCTACACCTTC
CDR3: CSASGNNGYTF
V: TRBV20-1
J: TRBJ1-2
D: .

DNA: TGTGCCAGCTCACCCATCAACCAAATAAACACTGAAGCTTTCTTT
CDR3: CASSPINQINTEAFF
V: TRBV18
J: TRBJ1-1
D: .

DNA: TGTGCCAGCAGTCCGGGGACTAGGTTGAATGAGCAGTTCTTC
CDR3: CASSPGTRLNEQFF
V: TRBV28
J: TRBJ2-1
D: TRBD2

DNA: TGTGCCAGCAGCCAGACAATCGGCCGGGGCTCCTACAATGAGCAGTTCTTC
CDR3: CASSQTIGRGSYNEQFF
V: TRBV14
J: TRBJ2-1
D: .

DNA: TGTGCCAGCAGTTTATCCCAGGGCATGAGCTATGGCTACACCTTC
CDR3: CASSLSQGMSYGYTF
V: TRBV27
J: TRBJ1-2
D: .

DNA: TGTGCCACCGAGAGGGGAAGCTCCTATAATTCACCCCTCCACTTT
CDR3: CATERGSSYNSPLHF
V: TRBV15
J: TRBJ1-6
D: .